The 23 T cell receptor beta chains below all came from one sample that was sequenced in a study of T-cell reconstitution after alpha-beta-depleted transplantation in children. The authors prepared the TCRbeta library with unique molecular identifiers. MiXCR, applied by TCRdb to the PCR reads, yields one record per CDR3 protein. The sample lists 500,000 to 600,000 distinct CDR3 sequences, approximately 16% occurring once. The specimen comprised PBMCs from the stem cell graft donor, sampled from the stem cell graft. These receptors were taken from a human donor who donated a stem cell graft to a child with acute lymphoblastic leukemia.

This clonotype was seen more than once but under ten times. The chain carries TRBV3-1 and TRBJ1-2; D not certain. The CDR3 has 16 amino acids. Deletions cut 0 bases from V and 1 base from J, with 12 bases between. Germline CDR1 and CDR2: LGHDT and YNNKEL (reference sequence). In DNA form, the CDR3 reads TGTGCCAGCAGCCAAGAGTGGCCGAAGATTAACTATGGCTACACCTTC. Translating it yields CASSQEWPKINYGYTF.

This clonotype was observed a few times. The rearrangement uses TRBV4-2 and TRBJ2-2; D may be TRBD2 (6 bases). Per the germline V gene, CDR1 is LGHNA and CDR2 is YNFKEQ. The V gene lost 0 bases and the J gene lost 3 bases, with 11 bases spanning the gap. The CDR3 runs to 16 residues. Written as DNA, the CDR3 is TGTGCCAGCAGCCAAGAAGTCGGGAGCGACACCGGGGAGCTGTTTTTT. This translates into CASSQEVGSDTGELFF.

This clonotype showed up just a few times. CDR3 protein: CASSEGYQNTEAFF. In DNA, the CDR3 is TGTGCCAGCAGTGAAGGCTACCAGAACACTGAAGCTTTCTTT. This chain joins TRBV2 and TRBJ1-1; D not resolved. Trimming stripped 1 base from V and 1 base from J, with 7 bases between. In germline, CDR1 is SNHLY, CDR2 FYNNEI. The CDR3 consists of 14 residues.

The chain employs TRBV25-1 and TRBJ2-7; D is perhaps TRBD1 (7 bases). Trimming cost V 1 base and J 6 bases, with 13 bases left between them. Germline V lookup: CDR1 MGHDK, CDR2 SYGVNS. The CDR3 runs 14 residues. The CDR3: CASSEWSGGSEQYF. CDR3 nucleotide sequence: TGTGCCAGCAGTGAATGGTCAGGGGGGAGCGAGCAGTACTTC.

The V gene is TRBV29-1, the J gene TRBJ2-7; 8 bases fit TRBD2. Looked up from germline, CDR1 is SQVTM and CDR2 is ANQGSEA. The V gene end was trimmed by 4 bases and the J gene end by 1 base; junction bases not matched to a gene: 6. This CDR3 is 14 amino acids long. CDR3 protein: CSVAGGDSSYEQYF. The CDR3 DNA reads as TGCAGCGTTGCCGGGGGGGACTCATCCTACGAGCAGTACTTC.

This clonotype was counted only a few times. V usage is TRBV21-1 and J usage is TRBJ2-1; the table's D call, TRBD1, has no DNA check behind it. TRBV21-1 is designated a pseudogene. CDR3 length: 18 residues. CDR3 DNA: TGTGCCAGCAGCAAAACGGTCGACCGGGACAGACGGAGGAATGAGCAGTTCTTC. It specifies CASSKTVDRDRRRNEQFF.

The chain uses TRBV10-3 and TRBJ2-7; 11 positions agree with TRBD1. In germline, CDR1 is ENHRY, CDR2 SYGVKD. Trimming removed 6 bases from V and 2 bases from J; junction bases left unmatched: 3. The CDR3 is 14 amino acids. CDR3 loop: CAIRGDRGTYEQYF. The CDR3 DNA sequence: TGTGCCATCAGAGGGGACAGGGGGACCTACGAGCAGTACTTC.

The rearrangement links TRBV20-1 to TRBJ2-1; D may match TRBD1 or TRBD2 (5 bases each). CDR3 length: 16 residues. V dropped 1 base and J dropped 4 bases, with 17 bases sitting between them. Germline V gives CDR1 DFQATT, CDR2 SNEGSKA (reference sequence). This chain's CDR3 is CSARVIPGPLYNEQFF. The DNA for the CDR3 is TGCAGTGCTAGAGTCATACCGGGACCGCTGTACAATGAGCAGTTCTTC.

The rearrangement links TRBV20-1 to TRBJ1-2; D not resolved. This CDR3 is built from 15 residues. The V gene's germline CDR1 is DFQATT and CDR2 SNEGSKA (reference sequence). Trimming left V 3 bases short and J 4 bases short, with 18 bases between. CDR3 protein: CSASRLLGYGYGYTF. The CDR3 DNA follows: TGCAGTGCTAGTCGACTGCTGGGCTACGGCTATGGCTACACCTTC.

Only a few counts were recorded for this clonotype. This CDR3 reads CASSLGGAWYGYTF. The DNA for the CDR3 is TGTGCCAGTAGTCTCGGAGGGGCGTGGTATGGCTACACCTTC. The genes are TRBV19 and TRBJ1-2; a possible D gene is TRBD1 (5 bases). The length of the CDR3 is 14 residues. The germline V gene has CDR1 LNHDA and CDR2 SQIVND (reference sequence). V shed 5 bases and J shed 5 bases, with 15 bases lying between them.

This clonotype has just a few counts. The V and J genes are TRBV24-1 and TRBJ1-5, with TRBD1 matching 8 bases. J gave up 2 bases and V 5 bases, and 7 bases lay outside the gene matches. The CDR3 totals 16 residues. Germline V gives CDR1 KGHDR, CDR2 SFDVKD. CDR3 in DNA: TGTGCCACCAGTGGTTCGACAGGGGCTCGCAATCAGCCCCAGCATTTT. It translates to CATSGSTGARNQPQHF.

The rearrangement joins TRBV7-9 to TRBJ2-5; possible D gene TRBD2, 5 bases. The CDR3 runs 15 residues. V gave up 5 bases and J gave up 5 bases, with 18 bases separating them. Germline V gene data show CDR1 as SEHNR and CDR2 as FQNEAQ (reference sequence). The CDR3 region has the DNA TGTGCCAGCAGCCCCGCCCTAGCCGTCAGGGAGACCCAGTACTTC. Amino acids: CASSPALAVRETQYF.

This clonotype was counted a few times. The J gene is TRBJ2-1, the V gene TRBV4-1, with 13 bases identical to TRBD2. The CDR3 is made up of 18 amino acids. V was pared by 1 base and J by 6 bases, with 9 bases of the junction left unmatched. Per germline, CDR1 MGHRA and CDR2 YSYEKL. CDR3 DNA: TGCGCCAGCAGCCAAGTCGACATGGGACTAGCGGGATTCAATGAGCAGTTCTTC. Encoded protein: CASSQVDMGLAGFNEQFF.

This clonotype showed up just a few times. The chain couples TRBV29-1 to TRBJ2-4; 7 nucleotides agree with TRBD1. The CDR3 length is 12 residues. Germline loops: CDR1 SQVTM, CDR2 ANQGSEA. After removal of 3 bases from V and 5 bases from J, the junction contained 1 base not matched to a gene. The CDR3 DNA sequence: TGCAGCGTTGAGACAGGGCAAAACATTCAGTACTTC. It codes for CSVETGQNIQYF.

The gene calls are TRBV9 and TRBJ2-3; D possibly corresponds to TRBD2 (5 bases). Between the trimmed V and J ends, which lost 4 bases and 6 bases, there was a span of 9 bases. Germline V CDR1 and CDR2: SGDLS, YYNGEE. This CDR3 contains 12 residues. The CDR3 region has the DNA TGTGCCAGCAGCCCGCAGCGGGATACGCAGTATTTT. It codes for CASSPQRDTQYF.

This clonotype showed up just a few times. The chain couples TRBV12-3 or TRBV12-4 to TRBJ1-6; D uncertain. V shed 6 bases and J shed 0 bases, with 6 bases lying between them. The CDR3 loop spans 14 amino acids. The CDR3 DNA reads as TGTGCCAGCAGCATGAGCTCCTATAATTCACCCCTCCACTTT. Protein: CASSMSSYNSPLHF.

Only a few counts were recorded for this clonotype. V usage is TRBV29-1 and J usage is TRBJ1-1; perhaps TRBD1 as D (5 bases). CDR3 length: 16 amino acids. The germline gives CDR1 SQVTM, CDR2 ANQGSEA. Trimming left V 7 bases short and J 3 bases short, with 24 bases between. CDR3 bases: TGCAGCGCCAAAGGGGTGGAGGGAGGTCGGGACACTGAAGCTTTCTTT. Protein product: CSAKGVEGGRDTEAFF. Complete variable domain (other parts from reference TRBV29-1 and TRBJ1-1): SAVISQKPSRDICQRGTSLTIQCQVDSQVTMMFWYRQQPGQSLTLIATANQGSEATYESGFVIDKFPISRPNLTFSTLTVSNMSPEDSSIYLCSAKGVEGGRDTEAFFGQGTRLTVV.

The chain carries TRBV4-1 and TRBJ2-7; the D is unclear. In germline, CDR1 is MGHRA, CDR2 YSYEKL. V was pared by 0 bases and J by 0 bases, with 12 bases between. The CDR3 is 16 residues long. The CDR3 bases are TGCGCCAGCAGCCAAGATTTACAGTCGCGCTCCTACGAGCAGTACTTC. This codes for CASSQDLQSRSYEQYF.

This clonotype has only a few counts. This rearrangement joins TRBV5-1 to TRBJ2-7; D is ambiguous. The CDR3 is 14 residues long. Germline CDR1 SGHRS, CDR2 YFSETQ. The V end was cut by 1 base, the J end by 5 bases, with 13 bases between. Written as DNA, the CDR3 is TGCGCCAGCAGCTTGTCCAGGATAGGAAACGAGCAGTACTTC. This codes for CASSLSRIGNEQYF. Filled out from reference TRBV5-1 and TRBJ2-7, the complete variable domain reads KAGVTQTPRYLIKTRGQQVTLSCSPISGHRSVSWYQQTPGQGLQFLFEYFSETQRNKGNFPGRFSGRQFSNSRSEMNVSTLELGDSALYLCASSLSRIGNEQYFGPGTRLTVT.

CDR3 nucleotides: TGTGCCAGCAGTGGATCACCCCAAGAGACCCAGTACTTC. This codes for CASSGSPQETQYF. The chain links TRBV25-1 to TRBJ2-5; no definite D call. The germline V gene encodes CDR1 MGHDK and CDR2 SYGVNS. Trimming left V 4 bases short and J 1 base short, with 7 bases between. This CDR3 is built from 13 residues.

V usage is TRBV7-7 and J usage is TRBJ2-5; unclear D gene. Germline V gene sequence: CDR1 SSHAT, CDR2 FNYEAQ (reference sequence). This CDR3 spans 15 amino acids. Trimming cost V 5 bases and J 2 bases, with 15 bases left between them. The CDR3 loop reads CASSLSWVRQETQYF. The CDR3 nucleotides are TGTGCCAGCAGCCTCAGCTGGGTCAGACAAGAGACCCAGTACTTC.

This clonotype was detected only a few times. The rearrangement links TRBV20-1 to TRBJ2-4; the match to TRBD2 covers 7 bases. CDR1 and CDR2 (germline): DFQATT, SNEGSKA (reference sequence). Losses at the gene ends were 6 bases for V and 3 bases for J; bases not matched to a gene: 11. The CDR3 covers 15 residues. In nucleotides, the CDR3 is TGCAGTGCCGCGCTCTGGGGGAGGGACAAAAACATTCAGTACTTC. It translates to CSAALWGRDKNIQYF.

This chain connects TRBV12-3 or TRBV12-4 to TRBJ2-3; 13 bases align to TRBD2. This CDR3 spans 19 amino acids. V gave up 8 bases and J gave up 4 bases; unmatched junction bases: 18. The CDR3 sequence: CASLQRLAGGGSGPDTQYF. CDR3 in DNA: TGTGCCAGCCTTCAACGACTAGCGGGAGGTGGGAGCGGGCCAGATACGCAGTATTTT.